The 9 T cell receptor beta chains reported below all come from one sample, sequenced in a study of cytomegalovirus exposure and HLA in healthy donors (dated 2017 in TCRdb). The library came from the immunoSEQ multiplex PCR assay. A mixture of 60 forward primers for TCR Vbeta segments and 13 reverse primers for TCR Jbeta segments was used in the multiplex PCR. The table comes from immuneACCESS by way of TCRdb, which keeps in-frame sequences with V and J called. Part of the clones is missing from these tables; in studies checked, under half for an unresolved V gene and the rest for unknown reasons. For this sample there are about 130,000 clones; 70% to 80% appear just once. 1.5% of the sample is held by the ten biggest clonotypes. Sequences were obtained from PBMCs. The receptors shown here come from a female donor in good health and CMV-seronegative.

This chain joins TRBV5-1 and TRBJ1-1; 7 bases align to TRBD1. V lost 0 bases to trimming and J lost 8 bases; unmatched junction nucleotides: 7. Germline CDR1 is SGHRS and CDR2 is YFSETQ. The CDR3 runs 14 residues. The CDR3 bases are TGCGCCAGCAGCTTGGCCCCACCGGGACAGGAAGCTTTCTTT. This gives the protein CASSLAPPGQEAFF.

The CDR3 protein is CASSLVVGGEKLFF. For the CDR3, the DNA is TGTGCCAGCAGCTTAGTAGTAGGAGGAGAAAAACTGTTTTTT. V is TRBV7-9 and J is TRBJ1-4, with unresolved D. Between the trimmed V and J ends, which lost 1 base and 8 bases, there was a span of 11 bases. The CDR3 runs 14 residues. Germline V gene lookup returns CDR1 SEHNR and CDR2 FQNEAQ (reference sequence).

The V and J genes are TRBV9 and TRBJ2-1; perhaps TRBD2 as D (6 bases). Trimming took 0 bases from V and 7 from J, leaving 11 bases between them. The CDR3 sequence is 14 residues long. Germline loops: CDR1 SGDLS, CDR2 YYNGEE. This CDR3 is CASSVAGVGNEQFF. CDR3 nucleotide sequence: TGTGCCAGCAGCGTAGCGGGAGTGGGGAATGAGCAGTTCTTC.

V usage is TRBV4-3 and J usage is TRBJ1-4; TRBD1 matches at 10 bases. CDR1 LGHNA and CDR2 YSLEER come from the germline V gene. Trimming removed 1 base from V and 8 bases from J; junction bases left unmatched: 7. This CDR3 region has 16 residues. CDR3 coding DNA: TGCGCCAGCAGCCAAGGGACAGGGGGGATTTCGGAAAAACTGTTTTTT. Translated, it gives CASSQGTGGISEKLFF.

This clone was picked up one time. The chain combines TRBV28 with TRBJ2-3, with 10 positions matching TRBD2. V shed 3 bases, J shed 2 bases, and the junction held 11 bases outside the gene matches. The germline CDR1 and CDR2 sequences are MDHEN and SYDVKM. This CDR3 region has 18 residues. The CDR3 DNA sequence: TGTGCCAGCAGTTTGGACACGCTAGCGGGAGTCCCCACAGATACGCAGTATTTT. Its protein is CASSLDTLAGVPTDTQYF.

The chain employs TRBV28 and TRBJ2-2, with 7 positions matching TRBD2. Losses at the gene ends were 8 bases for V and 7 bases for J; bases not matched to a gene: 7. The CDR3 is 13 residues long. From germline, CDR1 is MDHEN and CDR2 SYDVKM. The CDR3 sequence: CASRKAGLGELFF. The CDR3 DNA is TGTGCCAGCCGAAAAGCGGGGCTCGGGGAGCTGTTTTTT.

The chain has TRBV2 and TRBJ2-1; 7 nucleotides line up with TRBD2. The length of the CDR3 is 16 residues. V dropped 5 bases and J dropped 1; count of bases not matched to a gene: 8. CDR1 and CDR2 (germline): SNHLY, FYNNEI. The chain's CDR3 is CASSSGSGISYNEQFF. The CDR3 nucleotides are TGTGCCAGCAGTTCAGGCAGCGGGATTTCCTACAATGAGCAGTTCTTC.

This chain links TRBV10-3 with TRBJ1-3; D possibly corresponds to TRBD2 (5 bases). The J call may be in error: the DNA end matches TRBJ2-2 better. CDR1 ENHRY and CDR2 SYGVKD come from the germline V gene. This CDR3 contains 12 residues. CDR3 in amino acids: CAIRRESGELFF. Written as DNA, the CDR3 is TGTGCCATCAGGAGGGAGTCCGGGGAGCTGTTTTTT.

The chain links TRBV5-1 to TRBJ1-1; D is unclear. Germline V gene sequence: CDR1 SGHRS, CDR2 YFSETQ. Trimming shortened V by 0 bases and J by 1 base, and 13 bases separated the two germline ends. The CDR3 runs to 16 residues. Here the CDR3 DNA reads TGCGCCAGCAGCTTGGTCTTAAGGAGATGGAACACTGAAGCTTTCTTT. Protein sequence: CASSLVLRRWNTEAFF. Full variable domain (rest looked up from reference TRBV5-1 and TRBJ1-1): KAGVTQTPRYLIKTRGQQVTLSCSPISGHRSVSWYQQTPGQGLQFLFEYFSETQRNKGNFPGRFSGRQFSNSRSEMNVSTLELGDSALYLCASSLVLRRWNTEAFFGQGTRLTVV.